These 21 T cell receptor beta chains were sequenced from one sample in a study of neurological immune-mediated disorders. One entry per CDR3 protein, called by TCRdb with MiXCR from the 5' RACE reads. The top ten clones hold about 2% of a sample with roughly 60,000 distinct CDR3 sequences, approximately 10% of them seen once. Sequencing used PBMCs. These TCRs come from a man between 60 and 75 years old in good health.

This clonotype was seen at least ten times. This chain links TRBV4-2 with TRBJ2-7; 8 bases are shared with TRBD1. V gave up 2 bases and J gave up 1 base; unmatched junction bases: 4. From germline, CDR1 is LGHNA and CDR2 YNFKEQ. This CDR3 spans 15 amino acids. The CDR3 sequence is CASSQPDRASYEQYF. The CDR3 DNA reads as TGTGCCAGCAGCCAACCGGACAGGGCATCCTACGAGCAGTACTTC.

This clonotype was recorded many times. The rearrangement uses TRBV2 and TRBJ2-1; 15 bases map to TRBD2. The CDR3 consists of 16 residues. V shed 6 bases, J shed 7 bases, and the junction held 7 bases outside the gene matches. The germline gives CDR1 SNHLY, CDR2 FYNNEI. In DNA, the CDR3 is TGTGCCAGCAGGCTCGGGACTAGCGGGGGGAGGAATGAGCAGTTCTTC. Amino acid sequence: CASRLGTSGGRNEQFF.

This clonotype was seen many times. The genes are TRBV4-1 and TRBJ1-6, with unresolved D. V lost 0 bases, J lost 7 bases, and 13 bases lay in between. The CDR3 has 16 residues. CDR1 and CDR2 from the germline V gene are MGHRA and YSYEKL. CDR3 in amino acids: CASSQDWRASNSPLHF. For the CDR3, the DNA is TGCGCCAGCAGCCAAGATTGGAGGGCCTCAAATTCACCCCTCCACTTT.

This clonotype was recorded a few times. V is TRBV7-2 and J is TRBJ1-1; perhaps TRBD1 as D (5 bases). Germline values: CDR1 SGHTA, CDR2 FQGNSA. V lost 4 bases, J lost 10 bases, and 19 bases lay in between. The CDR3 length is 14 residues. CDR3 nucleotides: TGTGCCAGCAGCTCCGACAGTCCTCCGTCTTTAGCTTTCTTT. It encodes CASSSDSPPSLAFF.

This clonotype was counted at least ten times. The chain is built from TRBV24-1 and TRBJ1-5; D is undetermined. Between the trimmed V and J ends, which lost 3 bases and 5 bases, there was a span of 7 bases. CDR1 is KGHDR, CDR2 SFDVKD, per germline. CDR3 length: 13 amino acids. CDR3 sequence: CATSDRVDQPQHF. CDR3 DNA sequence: TGTGCCACCAGTGATCGGGTGGATCAGCCCCAGCATTTT.

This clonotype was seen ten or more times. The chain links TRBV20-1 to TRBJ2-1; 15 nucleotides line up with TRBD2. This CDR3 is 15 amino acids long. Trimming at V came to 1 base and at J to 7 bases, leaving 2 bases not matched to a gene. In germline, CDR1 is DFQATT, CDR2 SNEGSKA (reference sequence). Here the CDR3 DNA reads TGCAGTGCTAGAGGTGGGACTAGCGGGGGGAATGAGCAGTTCTTC. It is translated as CSARGGTSGGNEQFF.

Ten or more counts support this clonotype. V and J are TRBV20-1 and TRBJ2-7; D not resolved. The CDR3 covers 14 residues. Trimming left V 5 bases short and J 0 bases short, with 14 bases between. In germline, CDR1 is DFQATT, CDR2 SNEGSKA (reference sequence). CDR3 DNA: TGCAGTGCTTCCCCGGCCGGGTTCTCCTACGAGCAGTACTTC. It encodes CSASPAGFSYEQYF.

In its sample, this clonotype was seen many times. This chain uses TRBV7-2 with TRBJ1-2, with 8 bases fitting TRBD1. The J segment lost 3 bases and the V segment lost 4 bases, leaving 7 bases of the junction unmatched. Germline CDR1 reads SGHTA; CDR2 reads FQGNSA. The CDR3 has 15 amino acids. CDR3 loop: CASSSYRGIDYGYTF. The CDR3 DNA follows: TGTGCCAGCAGCTCCTACAGGGGGATCGACTATGGCTACACCTTC.

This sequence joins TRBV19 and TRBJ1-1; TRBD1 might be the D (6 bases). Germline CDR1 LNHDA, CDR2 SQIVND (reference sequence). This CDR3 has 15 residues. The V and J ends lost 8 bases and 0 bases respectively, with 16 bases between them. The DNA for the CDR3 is TGTGCCAGTGGTTCTAACAGGGTTATGAACACTGAAGCTTTCTTT. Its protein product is CASGSNRVMNTEAFF. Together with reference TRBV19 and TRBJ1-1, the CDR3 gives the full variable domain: DGGITQSPKYLFRKEGQNVTLSCEQNLNHDAMYWYRQDPGQGLRLIYYSQIVNDFQKGDIAEGYSVSREKKESFPLTVTSAQKNPTAFYLCASGSNRVMNTEAFFGQGTRLTVV.

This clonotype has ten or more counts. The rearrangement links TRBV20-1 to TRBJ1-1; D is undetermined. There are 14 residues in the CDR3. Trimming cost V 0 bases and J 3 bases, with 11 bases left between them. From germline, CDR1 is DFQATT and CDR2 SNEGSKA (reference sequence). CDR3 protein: CSAREADRHTEAFF. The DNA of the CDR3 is TGCAGTGCTAGAGAGGCAGACCGGCACACTGAAGCTTTCTTT.

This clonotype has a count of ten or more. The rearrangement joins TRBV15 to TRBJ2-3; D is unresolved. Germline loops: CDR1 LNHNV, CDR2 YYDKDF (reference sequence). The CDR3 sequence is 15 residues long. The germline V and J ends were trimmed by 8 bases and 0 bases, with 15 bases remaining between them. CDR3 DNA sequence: TGTGCCACCGGTCGAGGTATTACCAGCACAGATACGCAGTATTTT. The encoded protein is CATGRGITSTDTQYF.

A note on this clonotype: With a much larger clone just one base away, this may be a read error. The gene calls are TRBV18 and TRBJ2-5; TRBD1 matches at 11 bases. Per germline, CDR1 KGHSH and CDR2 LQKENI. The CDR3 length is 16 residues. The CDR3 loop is CASSPPGTGGPETKYF. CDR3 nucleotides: TGTGCCAGCTCACCACCTGGGACAGGGGGGCCCGAGACCAAGTACTTC.

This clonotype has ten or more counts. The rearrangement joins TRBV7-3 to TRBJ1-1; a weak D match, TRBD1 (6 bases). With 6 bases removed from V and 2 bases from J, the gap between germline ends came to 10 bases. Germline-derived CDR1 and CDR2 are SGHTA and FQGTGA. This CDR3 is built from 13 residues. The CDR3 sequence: CASSRGANTEAFF. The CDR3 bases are TGTGCCAGCAGTCGGGGGGCAAACACTGAAGCTTTCTTT.

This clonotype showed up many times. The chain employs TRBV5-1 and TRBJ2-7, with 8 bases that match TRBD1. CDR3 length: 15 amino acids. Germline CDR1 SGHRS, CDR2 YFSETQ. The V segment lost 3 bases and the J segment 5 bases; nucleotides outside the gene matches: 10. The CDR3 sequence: CASSYSPTGVNEQYF. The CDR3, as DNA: TGCGCCAGCAGCTACTCCCCGACAGGGGTCAACGAGCAGTACTTC.

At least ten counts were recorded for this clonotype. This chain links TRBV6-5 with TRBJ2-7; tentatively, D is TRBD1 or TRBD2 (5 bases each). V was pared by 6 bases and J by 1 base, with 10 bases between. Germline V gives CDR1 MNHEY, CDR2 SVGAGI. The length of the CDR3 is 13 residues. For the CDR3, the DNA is TGTGCCAGCAGACCGGGGCCTTCCTACGAGCAGTACTTC. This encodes CASRPGPSYEQYF.

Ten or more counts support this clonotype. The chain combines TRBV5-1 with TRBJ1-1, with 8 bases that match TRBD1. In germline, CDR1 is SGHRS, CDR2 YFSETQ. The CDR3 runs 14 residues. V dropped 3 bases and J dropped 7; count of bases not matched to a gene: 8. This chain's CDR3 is CASSWRTGQGEAFF. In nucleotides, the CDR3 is TGCGCCAGCAGCTGGCGGACAGGGCAGGGTGAAGCTTTCTTT.

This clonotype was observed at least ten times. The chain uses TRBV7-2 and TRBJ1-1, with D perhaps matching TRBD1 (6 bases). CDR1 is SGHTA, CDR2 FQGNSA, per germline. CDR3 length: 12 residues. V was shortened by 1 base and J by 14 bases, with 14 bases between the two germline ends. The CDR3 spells CASSLETDRWFF. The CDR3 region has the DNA TGTGCCAGCAGCTTAGAAACAGACAGGTGGTTCTTT.

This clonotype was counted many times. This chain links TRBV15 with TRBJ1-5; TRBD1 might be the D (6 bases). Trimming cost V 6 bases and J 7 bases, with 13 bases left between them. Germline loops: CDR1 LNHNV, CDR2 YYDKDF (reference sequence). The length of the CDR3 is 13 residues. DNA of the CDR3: TGTGCCACCAGTCAACAGGGTTACCAGCCCCAGCATTTT. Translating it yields CATSQQGYQPQHF.

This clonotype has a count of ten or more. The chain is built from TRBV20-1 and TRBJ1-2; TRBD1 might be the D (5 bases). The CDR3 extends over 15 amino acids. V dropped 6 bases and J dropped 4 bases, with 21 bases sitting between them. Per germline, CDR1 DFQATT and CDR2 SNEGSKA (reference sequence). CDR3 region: CSAMTGTNSGYGYTF. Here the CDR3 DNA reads TGCAGTGCCATGACCGGGACTAACTCAGGCTATGGCTACACCTTC.

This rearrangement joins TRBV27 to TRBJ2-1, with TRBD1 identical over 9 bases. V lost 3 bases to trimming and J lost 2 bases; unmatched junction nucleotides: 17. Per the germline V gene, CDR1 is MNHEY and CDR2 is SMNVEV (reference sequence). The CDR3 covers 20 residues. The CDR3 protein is CASSLDSAWRDRAAYNEQFF. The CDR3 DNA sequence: TGTGCCAGCAGTTTGGACTCGGCCTGGAGGGACAGGGCGGCCTACAATGAGCAGTTCTTC.

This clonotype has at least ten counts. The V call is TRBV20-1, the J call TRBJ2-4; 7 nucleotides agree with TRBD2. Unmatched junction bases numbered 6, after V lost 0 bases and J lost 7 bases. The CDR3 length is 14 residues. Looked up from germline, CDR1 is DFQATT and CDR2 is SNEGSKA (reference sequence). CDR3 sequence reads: CSARDGGGRNIQYF. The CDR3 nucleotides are TGCAGTGCTAGAGATGGGGGGGGTAGGAACATTCAGTACTTC.